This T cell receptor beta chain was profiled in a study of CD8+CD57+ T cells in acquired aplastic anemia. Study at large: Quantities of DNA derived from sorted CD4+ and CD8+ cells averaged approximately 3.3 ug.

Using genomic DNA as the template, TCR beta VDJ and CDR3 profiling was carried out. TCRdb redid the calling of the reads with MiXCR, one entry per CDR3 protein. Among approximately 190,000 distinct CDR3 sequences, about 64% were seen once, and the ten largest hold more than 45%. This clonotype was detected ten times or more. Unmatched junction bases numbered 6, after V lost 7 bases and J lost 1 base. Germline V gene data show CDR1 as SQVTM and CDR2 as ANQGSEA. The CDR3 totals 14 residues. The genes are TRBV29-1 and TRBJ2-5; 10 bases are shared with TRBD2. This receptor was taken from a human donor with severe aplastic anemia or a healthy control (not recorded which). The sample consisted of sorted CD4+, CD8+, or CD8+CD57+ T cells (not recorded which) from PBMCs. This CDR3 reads CSALAGGFQETQYF. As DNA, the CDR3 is TGCAGCGCTTTAGCGGGGGGATTCCAAGAGACCCAGTACTTC.